The 10 T cell receptor beta chains below all came from one sample that was sequenced in a study of identical twins. MiXCR, applied by TCRdb to the 5' RACE reads, yields one record per CDR3 protein. This sample yields fewer than 650,000 distinct CDR3 sequences, of which about 7% are seen a single time; roughly 1.6% belongs to the top ten. The sample was also linked to a second study, of yellow fever vaccine responses in identical twins.

Material for sequencing was PBMCs. The receptors shown here come from a woman in her late teens or twenties in good health.

This clonotype has at least ten counts. V and J are TRBV11-1 and TRBJ2-2; possible D gene TRBD2, 5 bases. CDR3 length equals 15 residues. The V gene lost 2 bases and the J gene lost 4 bases, with 11 bases spanning the gap. Germline CDR1 SGHAT, CDR2 FQDESV (reference sequence). CDR3 protein: CASSLLSEGTGELFF. CDR3 DNA: TGTGCCAGCAGCTTATTGTCCGAGGGCACCGGGGAGCTGTTTTTT. Looking up the rest from reference TRBV11-1 and TRBJ2-2 gives the full variable domain: EAEVAQSPRYKITEKSQAVAFWCDPISGHATLYWYRQILGQGPELLVQFQDESVVDDSQLPKDRFSAERLKGVDSTLKIQPAELGDSAMYLCASSLLSEGTGELFFGEGSRLTVL.

The sample holds many counts of this clonotype. The chain couples TRBV28 to TRBJ2-2; 11 bases are a match to TRBD1. The CDR3 has 16 amino acids. With 3 bases clipped from V and 5 bases from J, the junction kept 5 bases outside the gene matches. Per the germline V gene, CDR1 is MDHEN and CDR2 is SYDVKM. CDR3 sequence: CASSFQDRGQTGELFF. Here the CDR3 DNA reads TGTGCCAGCAGTTTTCAGGACAGGGGGCAAACCGGGGAGCTGTTTTTT.

This clonotype was detected many times. The CDR3 DNA reads as TGTGCCAGCAGCTTAGGGACAGGGGAAAATCAGCCCCAGCATTTT. Translation: CASSLGTGENQPQHF. V usage is TRBV7-9 and J usage is TRBJ1-5; TRBD1 agrees at 9 bases. V was pared by 1 base and J by 4 bases, with 2 bases of the junction left unmatched. Germline lookup yields CDR1 SEHNR and CDR2 FQNEAQ (reference sequence). The CDR3 runs 15 residues.

This clonotype was observed a handful of times. The genes are TRBV6-1 and TRBJ2-5; D is uncertain. The germline V gene has CDR1 MNHNS and CDR2 SASEGT. Trimming removed 4 bases from V and 1 base from J, with 16 bases in between. This CDR3 spans 16 amino acids. In DNA, the CDR3 is TGTGCCAGCAGTGTGATCGCAAAATTGGTCCAAGAGACCCAGTACTTC. It codes for CASSVIAKLVQETQYF.

In this sample, this clonotype turned up many times. The genes are TRBV6-1 and TRBJ1-2, with 8 bases aligning to TRBD1. The V gene end was trimmed by 2 bases and the J gene end by 8 bases; junction bases not matched to a gene: 10. In germline, CDR1 is MNHNS, CDR2 SASEGT. CDR3 length: 15 residues. DNA of the CDR3: TGTGCCAGCAGTGAACCTGGGACAGGACGGAGGGGCTACACCTTC. Its protein is CASSEPGTGRRGYTF.

This clonotype was observed many times. This chain links TRBV28 with TRBJ2-5; D call uncertain. Trimming took 5 bases from V and 5 from J, leaving 21 bases between them. Per germline, CDR1 MDHEN and CDR2 SYDVKM. There are 16 residues in the CDR3. In DNA, the CDR3 is TGTGCCAGCAGTCCCCTGCAAAAGGGTGGTTGGGAGACCCAGTACTTC. Protein: CASSPLQKGGWETQYF.

This clonotype came up a few times. The J gene is TRBJ1-6, the V gene TRBV6-5, with TRBD1 matching over 9 bases. In germline, CDR1 is MNHEY, CDR2 SVGAGI. V was clipped by 6 bases and J by 14 bases; unmatched bases: 5. CDR3 length: 12 amino acids. The DNA for the CDR3 is TGTGCCAGCAGACAGGGGGCCAGGGCCCTCCACTTT. Translated: CASRQGARALHF.

V is TRBV18 and J is TRBJ2-1; the match to TRBD2 covers 11 bases. The CDR3 covers 18 residues. V dropped 3 bases and J dropped 7; count of bases not matched to a gene: 14. Germline loops: CDR1 KGHSH, CDR2 LQKENI. In nucleotides, the CDR3 is TGTGCCAGCTCACCCTTAGCGGGAGGGATCGGAGTGCTGAATGAGCAGTTCTTC. It codes for CASSPLAGGIGVLNEQFF.

Comments on this clonotype: A much larger clone lies a single base off, so this may be a read error. The chain couples TRBV28 to TRBJ2-3; possible D gene TRBD1, 5 bases. CDR3 length: 16 amino acids. Germline assignment: CDR1 MDHEN and CDR2 SYDVKM. CDR3 nucleotides: TGTGACAGCAGTTTAAGGCAGGGTGTACGAGCAGATACGCAGTATTTT. It encodes CDSSLRQGVRADTQYF.

This clonotype was counted ten times or more. The chain has TRBV5-1 and TRBJ2-2, with TRBD1 matching over 11 bases. The CDR3 sequence is 15 residues long. In germline, CDR1 is SGHRS, CDR2 YFSETQ. V lost 4 bases, J lost 7 bases, and 6 bases stayed unmatched. DNA of the CDR3: TGCGCCAGCAGCCCGGACAGGGGGCTGGGCGGGGAGCTGTTTTTT. Its translation is CASSPDRGLGGELFF.